Below, 9 T cell receptor beta chains from the same sample are listed, as sequenced in a study of shared clonotypes between healthy human individuals. TCRdb keeps only in-frame clones here, not all; method: immunoSEQ multiplex PCR. The table includes 950,000 to 1,100,000 clones, more than 65% detected once. Sequencing was carried out using memory CD4+ T cells sorted from blood. Subset given: CD45RA-negative fraction. These receptors were collected from a man between 18 and 35 years old in good health.

This clone was seen a single time. The germline gene is not matched at one end of the junction; a read error may be the cause. J is TRBJ1-4 and V is TRBV4-3; D might be TRBD1 (5 bases). CDR3 length: 12 residues. Germline V gene sequence: CDR1 LGHNA, CDR2 YSLEER. The CDR3 loop is CASSQDGQGRIF. CDR3 DNA sequence: TGCGCCAGCAGCCAAGATGGGCAGGGCAGGATTTTT.

The chain links TRBV18 to TRBJ2-2; 8 bases align to TRBD2. Germline lookup yields CDR1 KGHSH and CDR2 LQKENI. This CDR3 has 17 residues. The J segment lost 5 bases and the V segment lost 3 bases, leaving 11 bases of the junction unmatched. The chain's CDR3 is CASSPLRAGVGTGELFF. DNA of the CDR3: TGTGCCAGCTCACCTCTCCGAGCGGGAGTAGGAACCGGGGAGCTGTTTTTT.

The gene calls are TRBV6-1 and TRBJ2-3; D remains ambiguous. Germline-derived CDR1 and CDR2 are MNHNS and SASEGT. V lost 1 base and J lost 7, with 6 bases in between. The CDR3 contains 12 residues. CDR3 sequence (DNA): TGTGCCAGCAGTGAAGGTTTTTATACGCAGTATTTT. It is translated as CASSEGFYTQYF.

About this clone: Other DNA sequences in the sample encode the same CDR3. V gene TRBV30 combines with J gene TRBJ1-6; perhaps TRBD1 as D (6 bases). This CDR3 has 13 residues. CDR1 is GTSNPN and CDR2 is SVGIG in the germline V gene (reference sequence). Trimming took off 3 bases at V and 7 bases at J, with 10 bases between the two ends. In DNA, the CDR3 is TGTGCCTGGAGGGGAGGGGGGAATTCACCCCTCCACTTT. Translation gives CAWRGGGNSPLHF.

This chain connects TRBV28 to TRBJ2-7, with 10 bases aligning to TRBD2. Trimming took 5 bases from V and 2 from J; bases not matched to a gene: 6. The germline V gene encodes CDR1 MDHEN and CDR2 SYDVKM. The CDR3 is 15 amino acids. DNA of the CDR3: TGTGCCAGCAGTGTCACTAGCGGGGCGGCCTACGAGCAGTACTTC. It codes for CASSVTSGAAYEQYF.

This chain connects TRBV2 to TRBJ2-5; no clear D gene. The germline V and J ends were trimmed by 4 bases and 1 base, with 10 bases remaining between them. CDR1 and CDR2 (germline): SNHLY, FYNNEI. The CDR3 extends over 14 amino acids. Here the CDR3 reads CASSVATAQETQYF. DNA for the CDR3: TGTGCCAGCAGTGTGGCGACGGCCCAAGAGACCCAGTACTTC.

This clone was seen more than once but under ten times. The genes are TRBV19 and TRBJ1-1, with D perhaps matching TRBD1 (5 bases). With 0 bases removed from V and 7 bases from J, the gap between germline ends came to 12 bases. This CDR3 is 14 amino acids long. The germline CDR1 and CDR2 sequences are LNHDA and SQIVND (reference sequence). In DNA form, the CDR3 reads TGTGCCAGTAGTATAGAAGGGACCGTGGGTGAAGCTTTCTTT. Its protein product is CASSIEGTVGEAFF.

The chain carries TRBV29-1 and TRBJ1-1; weak D call: TRBD1 (6 bases). Germline V lookup: CDR1 SQVTM, CDR2 ANQGSEA. V dropped 3 bases and J dropped 1 base, with 12 bases sitting between them. The CDR3 extends over 14 amino acids. The CDR3 region is CSVDRGQKNTEAFF. As DNA, the CDR3 is TGCAGCGTTGATCGCGGACAGAAGAACACTGAAGCTTTCTTT.

The gene calls are TRBV15 and TRBJ2-5, with 8 bases matching TRBD2. CDR1 is LNHNV, CDR2 YYDKDF, per germline (reference sequence). V lost 8 bases and J lost 2; bases outside the gene matches: 7. The CDR3 is made up of 14 amino acids. As DNA, the CDR3 is TGTGCCACCTGGAGCGGGGGAGGGCAAGAGACCCAGTACTTC. Protein product: CATWSGGGQETQYF. Filled out from reference TRBV15 and TRBJ2-5, the complete variable domain reads DAMVIQNPRYQVTQFGKPVTLSCSQTLNHNVMYWYQQKSSQAPKLLFHYYDKDFNNEADTPDNFQSRRPNTSFCFLDIRSPGLGDTAMYLCATWSGGGQETQYFGPGTRLLVL.